These T cell receptor beta chains were read from a single sample in a study of shared clonotypes between healthy human individuals. Sequencing used immunoSEQ multiplex PCR; TCRdb keeps in-frame clones, though not all of them. The sample has about 2 million clones; approximately 94% are singletons. Sequencing was done on a sample of naive CD8+ T cells sorted from blood. The receptor source for this set is a man between 18 and 35 years old in good health. Both conserved end residues are part of each CDR3. The D gene is left open where the match is weak.

TRBD2	TRBJ2-7	TRBV2	CASSELLAGDYEQYF
.	TRBJ2-7	TRBV9	CASSAAGTHYEQYF
.	TRBJ2-7	TRBV6-5	CASSLSWGNEQYF
TRBD1	TRBJ2-7	TRBV11-2	CASSFGRTGNYEQYF
TRBD2	TRBJ2-5	TRBV7-9	CASSPDGASGVQETQYF
.	TRBJ1-4	TRBV2	CASSEDSDNEKLFF
.	TRBJ2-5	TRBV6-6	CASSYDSRTQYF
TRBD1	TRBJ1-5	TRBV5-6	CANRGRDRQPQHF
TRBD2	TRBJ2-5	TRBV10-2	CASRAGFQETQYF
TRBD2	TRBJ2-3	TRBV9	CASSVDGGGTDTQYF
.	TRBJ2-4	TRBV6-5	CASMGAKNIQYF
TRBD1	TRBJ2-7	TRBV6-6	CASSYSTGTYEQYF
.	TRBJ2-7	TRBV28	CASSPAVEGSHEQYF
.	TRBJ1-2	TRBV4-1	CASSPWDGASQGGYTF
.	TRBJ2-7	TRBV7-8	CASSPPLKSEQYF
TRBD1	TRBJ2-7	TRBV12-5	CASGVLGQGNEQYF
.	TRBJ2-3	TRBV6-6	CASRLLEEGPDTQYF
TRBD2	TRBJ2-3	TRBV9	CASSPYAGGATDTQYF
.	TRBJ1-2	TRBV11-3	CASSLDGSGYGYTF
.	TRBJ2-5	TRBV15	CATSIDAAAQETQYF
.	TRBJ2-7	TRBV28	CASSPPDSYEQYF
.	TRBJ1-1	TRBV18	CASSDEQGSYGKAFF
TRBD2	TRBJ2-1	TRBV6-5	CASSYSIAGDYNEQFF
.	TRBJ2-5	TRBV11-1	CASSNRDNQETQYF
.	TRBJ2-5	TRBV10-2	CASRGEGGTQYF
TRBD1	TRBJ2-7	TRBV27	CATRGTGGNEQYF
TRBD2	TRBJ2-2	TRBV7-9	CASEVAGSTGELFF
TRBD1	TRBJ1-2	TRBV30	CAWSQGDGYTF
.	TRBJ2-5	TRBV5-1	CASSLMEGETQYF
.	TRBJ1-1	TRBV5-5	CASSLDTEAFF
.	TRBJ1-5	TRBV28	CASSSDWAVNQPQHF
TRBD2	TRBJ2-1	TRBV6-6	CASSQGLAPYNEQFF
.	TRBJ2-7	TRBV6-1	CASSEVTYSYEQYF
TRBD1	TRBJ2-7	TRBV13	CASSLIQGGPYEQYF
TRBD2	TRBJ2-1	TRBV2	CASSDLAGGVRYNEQFF
TRBD2	TRBJ2-1	TRBV2	CASSGAGVLDEQFF
.	TRBJ1-2	TRBV11-2	CASSLDHPRGTSFSGYTF
.	TRBJ2-7	TRBV5-6	CASSFSLNSYEQYF
.	TRBJ1-1	TRBV6-1	CASSEGAGRSSEAFF
TRBD2	TRBJ2-7	TRBV5-6	CASSYTGLAGGYEQYF
.	TRBJ2-3	TRBV6-5	CASSYATGAQDTQYF
TRBD1	TRBJ1-6	TRBV13	CASSFDRDSPLHF
TRBD1	TRBJ2-1	TRBV6-5	CASSYSVTGSYNEQFF
.	TRBJ1-1	TRBV7-9	CALRVGDTEAFF
.	TRBJ2-7	TRBV9	CASSVGGEQYF
.	TRBJ2-1	TRBV14	CASSHFPVLLSYNEQFF
.	TRBJ2-3	TRBV7-9	CASSLALNTQYF
.	TRBJ1-2	TRBV5-6	CASSQQDHGYTF
.	TRBJ2-1	TRBV11-2	CASSLLGSDSYNEQFF
.	TRBJ2-1	TRBV11-2	CASTLAVGGTYNEQFF
.	TRBJ2-3	TRBV10-1	CASSEGESTDTQYF
TRBD1	TRBJ2-7	TRBV27	CASSASTTGVSYEQYF
.	TRBJ1-2	TRBV4-3	CASSQGSLDDHYGYTF
.	TRBJ2-1	TRBV9	CASSEAGMGNEQFF
.	TRBJ2-3	TRBV25-1	CASSFGEADTQYF
.	TRBJ2-1	TRBV5-8	CASSSEGPYNEQFF
.	TRBJ2-3	TRBV11-2	CASSPQTDTQYF
.	TRBJ2-2	TRBV7-6	CASSLILVQGGTGELFF
.	TRBJ2-7	TRBV9	CASSVGEGGEQYF